This TCR beta chain was profiled in a study of CD8+CD57+ T cells in acquired aplastic anemia. As for the study in general: Sorted CD4+ and CD8+ cells gave a mean 3.2 ug DNA, range roughly 0.18 to 27.4 ug. Study-level findings and limits: Sharing between patients and controls was observed for roughly 29 CD8+ CDR3 sequences. Researchers reported that CD8+ Simpson's diversity was not significantly different in patients versus controls.

Comment on this clonotype: The antigen is undetermined.

The V segment lost 7 bases and the J segment 5 bases; nucleotides outside the gene matches: 4. The germline CDR1 and CDR2 sequences are DFQATT and SNEGSKA (reference sequence). The CDR3 runs 12 residues. The use of genomic DNA as template underpinned the TCR beta VDJ and CDR3 profiling. TCRdb re-called the reads through MiXCR, storing one row per CDR3 protein. Of some 290,000 distinct CDR3 sequences in the sample, roughly 50% were seen once. The sample taken for sequencing was sorted CD4+, CD8+, or CD8+CD57+ T cells (not recorded which) from PBMCs. V is TRBV20-1 and J is TRBJ2-7, with 11 bases that match TRBD2. This clonotype originated in a human donor with severe aplastic anemia or a healthy control (not recorded which). For the CDR3, the DNA is TGCAGTGGTAGCGGGGGGGCTCACGAGCAGTACTTC. It specifies CSGSGGAHEQYF.